These 22 T cell receptor beta chains came from one sample sequenced in a study of blood T cell repertoires in COVID-19. Clones were sequenced by immunoSEQ multiplex PCR, and TCRdb holds only the in-frame ones, with some missing. This table holds a few hundred thousand clones, approximately 89% found once. Material: PBMCs or T cells enriched from blood (not recorded which). These receptors all stem from a woman aged 60-75 years who had recovered from COVID-19.

This rearrangement joins TRBV4-1 to TRBJ2-7, with 9 bases lining up with TRBD2. This CDR3 comprises 18 residues. Germline-derived CDR1 and CDR2 are MGHRA and YSYEKL. Trimming cost V 0 bases and J 3 bases; bases outside gene matches: 12. DNA of the CDR3: TGCGCCAGCAGCCAAGAATCTCCGTTTAGCGGGGGCTTCTACGAGCAGTACTTC. Translating it yields CASSQESPFSGGFYEQYF.

The rearrangement joins TRBV7-9 to TRBJ1-1; a weak D match, TRBD1 (5 bases). The CDR3 sequence is 15 residues long. V was trimmed by 3 bases and J by 5 bases, leaving 16 bases between them. Germline V gives CDR1 SEHNR, CDR2 FQNEAQ (reference sequence). CDR3 loop: CASSFFGQGGTEAFF. The CDR3 DNA is TGTGCCAGCAGCTTTTTTGGTCAGGGAGGTACTGAAGCTTTCTTT.

The chain recombines TRBV5-1 with TRBJ2-2, with 8 bases that match TRBD2. The CDR3 runs 17 residues. V gave up 2 bases and J gave up 4 bases; unmatched junction bases: 10. Germline V lookup: CDR1 SGHRS, CDR2 YFSETQ. CDR3 protein: CASSLGGIAGSTGELFF. In DNA form, the CDR3 reads TGCGCCAGCAGCTTAGGGGGGATAGCGGGATCCACCGGGGAGCTGTTTTTT.

The V and J genes are TRBV30 and TRBJ1-4; perhaps TRBD1 as D (6 bases). The V and J ends lost 2 bases and 4 bases respectively, with 14 bases between them. The CDR3 runs to 15 residues. Germline loops: CDR1 GTSNPN, CDR2 SVGIG (reference sequence). The CDR3 spells CAWSPYRALNEKLFF. The CDR3 nucleotides are TGTGCCTGGAGTCCTTACAGGGCCCTTAATGAAAAACTGTTTTTT.

The J gene is TRBJ2-1, the V gene TRBV5-1; 8 bases line up with TRBD1. The ends lost 4 bases at V and 6 bases at J; junction bases unmatched: 3. Germline values: CDR1 SGHRS, CDR2 YFSETQ. This CDR3 has 13 amino acids. CDR3 protein: CASSNGQGNEQFF. The DNA for the CDR3 is TGCGCCAGCAGCAACGGACAGGGCAATGAGCAGTTCTTC. The whole variable domain, remainder taken from reference TRBV5-1 and TRBJ2-1, is KAGVTQTPRYLIKTRGQQVTLSCSPISGHRSVSWYQQTPGQGLQFLFEYFSETQRNKGNFPGRFSGRQFSNSRSEMNVSTLELGDSALYLCASSNGQGNEQFFGPGTRLTVL.

Of note for this clone: Other DNA sequences in the sample encode the same CDR3. The chain couples TRBV24-1 to TRBJ2-5, with 7 bases lining up with TRBD1. Germline lookup yields CDR1 KGHDR and CDR2 SFDVKD. Germline trimming cut 3 bases from V and 5 bases from J; bases unmatched to any gene: 8. The CDR3 contains 15 residues. CDR3 sequence reads: CATSDPTGTGETQYF. CDR3 in DNA: TGTGCCACCAGTGATCCGACAGGGACGGGGGAGACCCAGTACTTC.

V and J are TRBV10-2 and TRBJ2-5; 10 nucleotides agree with TRBD2. CDR3 length: 15 amino acids. J was trimmed by 1 base and V by 6 bases; bases with no gene match: 5. Germline values: CDR1 WSHSY, CDR2 SAAADI. CDR3 bases: TGCGCCAGCAGAAGGACTAGCGGCAGCCAAGAGACCCAGTACTTC. Translation: CASRRTSGSQETQYF.

The chain combines TRBV30 with TRBJ1-2; D perhaps matches TRBD1 (6 bases). The CDR3 runs 13 residues. The V gene's germline CDR1 is GTSNPN and CDR2 SVGIG (reference sequence). V was clipped by 1 base and J by 2 bases, with 8 bases between them. The CDR3 protein is CAWSEQGNYGYTF. CDR3 in DNA: TGTGCCTGGAGTGAGCAGGGGAACTATGGCTACACCTTC.

The CDR3 is CASSPFQETQYF. The DNA for the CDR3 is TGTGCCAGCAGCCCATTCCAAGAGACCCAGTACTTC. This chain uses TRBV11-2 with TRBJ2-5, with no clear D. The CDR3 extends over 12 amino acids. Trimming cost V 5 bases and J 1 base, with 5 bases left between them. The germline V gene has CDR1 SGHAT and CDR2 FQNNGV.

This rearrangement joins TRBV30 to TRBJ2-7, with 8 bases matching TRBD1. Germline V lookup: CDR1 GTSNPN, CDR2 SVGIG (reference sequence). The J segment lost 0 bases and the V segment lost 4 bases, leaving 5 bases of the junction unmatched. CDR3 size: 14 residues. The CDR3 DNA follows: TGTGCCTGGAACAGGGGGACCAGCTCCTACGAGCAGTACTTC. Its protein is CAWNRGTSSYEQYF.

This chain connects TRBV19 to TRBJ1-4; D may be TRBD1 (6 bases). The CDR3 loop spans 13 amino acids. The V gene's germline CDR1 is LNHDA and CDR2 SQIVND (reference sequence). With 1 base removed from V and 6 bases from J, the gap between germline ends came to 6 bases. CDR3 loop: CASSIGTDEKLFF. The CDR3 nucleotides read TGTGCCAGTAGTATAGGGACAGATGAAAAACTGTTTTTT.

This clone was counted a single time. J is TRBJ2-1 and V is TRBV24-1; no definite D call. CDR3 length: 17 residues. Germline V gives CDR1 KGHDR, CDR2 SFDVKD. Trimming left V 1 base short and J 1 base short, with 13 bases between. The CDR3 is CATSDFAPPGSYNEQFF. CDR3 sequence (DNA): TGTGCCACCAGTGATTTTGCCCCACCGGGTTCCTACAATGAGCAGTTCTTC.

The V and J genes are TRBV15 and TRBJ1-1; 9 bases are shared with TRBD1. With 4 bases clipped from V and 7 bases from J, the junction kept 10 bases outside the gene matches. Germline CDR1 reads LNHNV; CDR2 reads YYDKDF (reference sequence). The CDR3 is 15 amino acids. This CDR3 reads CATSTVTGGAGEAFF. The CDR3 DNA sequence: TGTGCCACCAGCACAGTTACAGGGGGCGCGGGTGAAGCTTTCTTT. The whole variable domain, filled in from reference TRBV15 and TRBJ1-1, reads DAMVIQNPRYQVTQFGKPVTLSCSQTLNHNVMYWYQQKSSQAPKLLFHYYDKDFNNEADTPDNFQSRRPNTSFCFLDIRSPGLGDTAMYLCATSTVTGGAGEAFFGQGTRLTVV.

The V gene is TRBV28, the J gene TRBJ1-2; D may be TRBD1 (5 bases). Trimming left V 6 bases short and J 2 bases short, with 10 bases between. The CDR3 runs 13 residues. Germline-derived CDR1 and CDR2 are MDHEN and SYDVKM. The CDR3 DNA reads TGTGCCAGCAGATACTACAGGAACTATGGCTACACCTTC. It yields the protein CASRYYRNYGYTF.

The chain has TRBV3-1 (or the pseudogene TRBV3-2) and TRBJ1-2; D perhaps matches TRBD1 (6 bases). V shed 3 bases and J shed 4 bases, with 18 bases lying between them. Germline CDR1 reads LGHDT; CDR2 reads YNNKEL (reference sequence). This CDR3 comprises 16 residues. The CDR3 reads CASSHPTGRSIYGYTF. Written as DNA, the CDR3 is TGTGCCAGCAGCCATCCAACAGGGCGGAGTATCTATGGCTACACCTTC.

This chain links TRBV12-3 or TRBV12-4 with TRBJ1-6; tentatively, D is TRBD1 (5 bases). The CDR3 is 12 residues long. The V end was cut by 10 bases, the J end by 12 bases, with 16 bases between. CDR3: CATSIRGGPLHF. CDR3 DNA: TGTGCCACATCGATCCGGGGGGGACCCCTCCACTTT.

This clone was seen only once. The chain carries TRBV19 and TRBJ1-2, with D maybe TRBD1 (6 bases). The CDR3 has 15 residues. Germline V gene lookup returns CDR1 LNHDA and CDR2 SQIVND (reference sequence). Trimming cost V 5 bases and J 0 bases, with 13 bases left between them. For the CDR3, the DNA is TGTGCCAGTAGTTCAGGGGAAACTACTAACTATGGCTACACCTTC. The encoded protein is CASSSGETTNYGYTF.

The DNA for the CDR3 is TGTGCCAGCTCCTCGGCTAGCGGCACCGGGGAGCTGTTTTTT. This translates into CASSSASGTGELFF. The rearrangement joins TRBV9 to TRBJ2-2, with 7 bases that match TRBD2. There are 14 residues in the CDR3. The V gene's germline CDR1 is SGDLS and CDR2 YYNGEE. V dropped 7 bases and J dropped 4; count of bases not matched to a gene: 7.

The chain has TRBV7-6 and TRBJ2-3, with TRBD2 as a possible D gene (5 bases). This CDR3 is 18 amino acids long. The germline V gene has CDR1 SGHVS and CDR2 FNYEAQ. The V and J ends lost 1 base and 2 bases respectively, with 19 bases between them. The CDR3: CASSLVPLGLRATDTQYF. The CDR3 DNA reads TGTGCCAGCAGCTTAGTTCCGTTAGGACTGAGGGCCACAGATACGCAGTATTTT.

J is TRBJ2-7 and V is TRBV27, with D uncertain. Per germline, CDR1 MNHEY and CDR2 SMNVEV (reference sequence). Trimming shortened V by 10 bases and J by 2 bases, and 12 bases separated the two germline ends. CDR3 length: 12 amino acids. The CDR3 coding sequence is TGTGCCACGCCGCCGGTTACCTACGAGCAGTACTTC. Translating it yields CATPPVTYEQYF.

This clone appeared once. V is TRBV5-1 and J is TRBJ2-3; the D gene is possibly TRBD2 (7 bases). The CDR3 contains 15 residues. Trimming cost V 6 bases and J 6 bases, with 20 bases left between them. Germline V gene data show CDR1 as SGHRS and CDR2 as YFSETQ. As DNA, the CDR3 is TGCGCCAGCATGCGTGGCGGGGGCCCAGCGGATACGCAGTATTTT. Encoded protein: CASMRGGGPADTQYF. Looking up the rest from reference TRBV5-1 and TRBJ2-3 gives the full variable domain: KAGVTQTPRYLIKTRGQQVTLSCSPISGHRSVSWYQQTPGQGLQFLFEYFSETQRNKGNFPGRFSGRQFSNSRSEMNVSTLELGDSALYLCASMRGGGPADTQYFGPGTRLTVL.

The rearrangement uses TRBV28 and TRBJ1-2; D possibly corresponds to TRBD1 (6 bases). The CDR3 totals 17 residues. CDR1 MDHEN and CDR2 SYDVKM come from the germline V gene. V was cut by 3 bases and J by 4 bases, with 21 bases left in between. DNA of the CDR3: TGTGCCAGCAGTTTTGGCCTGGACAGTCGCCTTCTCTATGGCTACACCTTC. This sequence encodes CASSFGLDSRLLYGYTF.